This TCR beta chain came from a study of Ad26.COV2.S vaccination and SARS-CoV-2 variants. Study findings and constraints: Responses of T cells in total may have been underestimated by the TCR breadth and depth analyses. Marked by substantial breadth, spike-specific CD8+ and CD4+ T cell responses were reportedly seen after vaccination. People given the vaccine had a wider spike-specific TCR breadth than placebo recipients did. Vaccinated and placebo-treated recipients had similar non-spike TCR breadth.

Note on this clone: Antigen unknown.

Treatment reported: approximately 18 received Ad26.COV2.S at low or high dose, single or two shots; 5 received placebo; per-sample allocation not given. Material that was analyzed had been drawn on day 63 after the first vaccine or placebo injection. In germline, CDR1 is LGHNA, CDR2 YSLEER. The V end was cut by 0 bases, the J end by 3 bases, with 8 bases between. This CDR3 has 14 residues. The data were produced by immunoSEQ multiplex PCR, yet TCRdb's version contains in-frame clones alone and is incomplete. The sample consists of about 680,000 clones, more than 70% of them appearing once. The rearrangement links TRBV4-3 to TRBJ1-2; no clear D. The sequence was collected from a person aged 18-65 years who received the Ad26.COV2.S COVID-19 vaccine or a placebo. The specimen comprised peripheral blood, sampled in a trial of Ad26.COV2.S vaccine versus placebo. The CDR3 DNA reads TGCGCCAGCAGCCAAGATCAAACAGACTATGGCTACACCTTC. It is translated as CASSQDQTDYGYTF.